One sample yielded the 32 T cell receptor beta chains listed below, sequenced in a study of T cell responses to AZD1222 COVID-19 vaccine. Repertoires were generated with immunoSEQ multiplex PCR, while TCRdb's copy carries only in-frame clones and drops some. The table lists 150,000 or so clones, about 89% of them singletons. Material: peripheral blood, obtained on day 0 of AZD1222 vaccination. Source of these receptors: an adult in good health.

V usage is TRBV6-2 or TRBV6-3 and J usage is TRBJ2-5; 8 bases fit TRBD1. Germline V CDR1 and CDR2: MNHEY, SVGEGT. This CDR3 region has 16 residues. V lost 2 bases and J lost 4; bases outside the gene matches: 9. The CDR3 sequence: CASSYQVTGGLETQYF. The CDR3 DNA reads TGTGCCAGCAGTTACCAGGTCACAGGGGGTTTAGAGACCCAGTACTTC.

The chain has TRBV20-1 and TRBJ1-6; no firm D call. Deletions cut 3 bases from V and 0 bases from J, with 9 bases between. CDR1 DFQATT and CDR2 SNEGSKA come from the germline V gene (reference sequence). The CDR3 length is 15 residues. CDR3 residues: CSASNVGSYNSPLHF. In nucleotides, the CDR3 is TGCAGTGCTAGTAACGTTGGCTCCTATAATTCACCCCTCCACTTT.

J is TRBJ1-2 and V is TRBV6-5, with D perhaps matching TRBD1 (5 bases). There are 16 residues in the CDR3. V dropped 0 bases and J dropped 4 bases, with 15 bases sitting between them. The germline V gene encodes CDR1 MNHEY and CDR2 SVGAGI. The CDR3 region is CASSYSMGQGAYGYTF. CDR3 coding DNA: TGTGCCAGCAGTTACTCGATGGGGCAGGGAGCCTATGGCTACACCTTC.

V gene TRBV5-1 combines with J gene TRBJ2-5; D possibly corresponds to TRBD1 (5 bases). Germline loops: CDR1 SGHRS, CDR2 YFSETQ. The V gene lost 0 bases and the J gene lost 2 bases, with 14 bases spanning the gap. CDR3 size: 16 residues. CDR3 in amino acids: CASSLGGVRGQETQYF. CDR3 in DNA: TGCGCCAGCAGCTTGGGTGGTGTTAGGGGACAAGAGACCCAGTACTTC.

The chain recombines TRBV28 with TRBJ1-6; 8 bases line up with TRBD1. The CDR3 runs 17 residues. The germline gives CDR1 MDHEN, CDR2 SYDVKM. J lost 5 bases, V lost 6 bases, and 12 bases had no gene match. The CDR3 nucleotides read TGTGCCAGCAGCTTGTCCCAGGGGGCTCAAGATAATTCACCCCTCCACTTT. This translates into CASSLSQGAQDNSPLHF.

The chain has TRBV18 and TRBJ2-3, with unresolved D. Germline lookup yields CDR1 KGHSH and CDR2 LQKENI. V was pared by 1 base and J by 0 bases, with 20 bases between. This CDR3 spans 19 amino acids. CDR3 DNA sequence: TGTGCCAGCTCACCACGGTCCCAACACGGAATCTCTAGCACAGATACGCAGTATTTT. Translating it yields CASSPRSQHGISSTDTQYF.

The J gene is TRBJ2-7, the V gene TRBV28; D gene ambiguous. The CDR3 length is 13 residues. Trimming cost V 7 bases and J 1 base, with 11 bases left between them. Germline V gene lookup returns CDR1 MDHEN and CDR2 SYDVKM. The CDR3 DNA reads TGTGCCAGCACCCCGGCTGGTTCCTACGAGCAGTACTTC. Its protein product is CASTPAGSYEQYF.

The rearrangement joins TRBV28 to TRBJ1-2; no definite D call. CDR1 is MDHEN, CDR2 SYDVKM, per germline. V lost 7 bases and J lost 0, with 3 bases in between. This CDR3 comprises 11 residues. CDR3 region: CASIANYGYTF. DNA for the CDR3: TGTGCCAGCATAGCTAACTATGGCTACACCTTC.

The V and J genes are TRBV15 and TRBJ1-5; D uncertain. V lost 0 bases, J lost 3 bases, and 9 bases lay in between. The CDR3 runs 15 residues. The germline V gene has CDR1 LNHNV and CDR2 YYDKDF (reference sequence). CDR3 DNA sequence: TGTGCCACCAGCAGAGATCACAGCCCCAATCAGCCCCAGCATTTT. Amino acids: CATSRDHSPNQPQHF.

In DNA, the CDR3 is TGTGCCAGCAGCGACCAAGGGGTCACCACAGATACGCAGTATTTT. It codes for CASSDQGVTTDTQYF. The chain carries TRBV9 and TRBJ2-3, with D possibly being TRBD1 (5 bases). The CDR3 totals 15 residues. V was trimmed by 3 bases and J by 2 bases, leaving 13 bases between them. Germline V gene data show CDR1 as SGDLS and CDR2 as YYNGEE.

The chain is built from TRBV19 and TRBJ1-2; 7 nucleotides line up with TRBD1. CDR1 LNHDA and CDR2 SQIVND come from the germline V gene (reference sequence). The V segment lost 6 bases and the J segment 3 bases; nucleotides outside the gene matches: 13. The CDR3 loop spans 16 amino acids. The DNA for the CDR3 is TGTGCCAGTAGCCCCAGAAGGGACAGCCCATACTATGGCTACACCTTC. Protein: CASSPRRDSPYYGYTF.

J is TRBJ2-7 and V is TRBV7-6; 10 bases are a match to TRBD2. The germline CDR1 and CDR2 sequences are SGHVS and FNYEAQ. The ends lost 4 bases at V and 3 bases at J; junction bases unmatched: 6. The CDR3 length is 15 residues. In DNA form, the CDR3 reads TGTGCCAGCAGCTCGGGACTAGCGCCCAACTACGAGCAGTACTTC. Translating gives CASSSGLAPNYEQYF.

The genes are TRBV18 and TRBJ2-3; D may be TRBD1 (6 bases). This CDR3 has 15 amino acids. Germline CDR1 KGHSH, CDR2 LQKENI. The germline V and J ends were trimmed by 2 bases and 5 bases, with 14 bases remaining between them. CDR3 nucleotides: TGTGCCAGCTCACCATTAAAACAGGGAATAGATACGCAGTATTTT. It encodes CASSPLKQGIDTQYF. Looking up the rest from reference TRBV18 and TRBJ2-3 gives the full variable domain: NAGVMQNPRHLVRRRGQEARLRCSPMKGHSHVYWYRQLPEEGLKFMVYLQKENIIDESGMPKERFSAEFPKEGPSILRIQQVVRGDSAAYFCASSPLKQGIDTQYFGPGTRLTVL.

The chain has TRBV9 and TRBJ1-5; unclear D gene. This CDR3 is 11 amino acids long. V lost 2 bases, J lost 7 bases, and 4 bases lay in between. Germline values: CDR1 SGDLS, CDR2 YYNGEE. The CDR3 loop is CASSVPQPQHF. The CDR3 nucleotides read TGTGCCAGCAGCGTCCCCCAGCCCCAGCATTTT. The variable domain in full, completed from reference TRBV9 and TRBJ1-5, reads DSGVTQTPKHLITATGQRVTLRCSPRSGDLSVYWYQQSLDQGLQFLIQYYNGEERAKGNILERFSAQQFPDLHSELNLSSLELGDSALYFCASSVPQPQHFGDGTRLSIL.

This clone was counted a few times. The rearrangement uses TRBV2 and TRBJ1-1, with D unresolved. CDR1 and CDR2 (germline): SNHLY, FYNNEI. There are 13 residues in the CDR3. Trimming cost V 5 bases and J 5 bases, with 12 bases left between them. Written as DNA, the CDR3 is TGTGCCAGCAGTCTCATCTGGAGGACTGAAGCTTTCTTT. This sequence encodes CASSLIWRTEAFF.

V gene TRBV4-2 combines with J gene TRBJ1-1; no firm D call. The CDR3 extends over 13 amino acids. The germline gives CDR1 LGHNA, CDR2 YNFKEQ. V was cut by 5 bases and J by 3 bases, with 10 bases left in between. The CDR3 DNA follows: TGTGCCAGCAGCGAGCGTCCCGACACTGAAGCTTTCTTT. It is translated as CASSERPDTEAFF.

The chain carries TRBV7-3 and TRBJ1-2, with D possibly being TRBD1 (5 bases). V lost 5 bases, J lost 6 bases, and 19 bases lay in between. CDR1 and CDR2 from the germline V gene are SGHTA and FQGTGA. The CDR3 has 15 amino acids. CDR3 loop: CASSPAGHSGDGYTF. As DNA, the CDR3 is TGTGCCAGCAGCCCCGCGGGGCACTCCGGGGATGGCTACACCTTC.

J is TRBJ1-1 and V is TRBV4-1; 10 bases agree with TRBD1. The trim removed 3 bases at V and 6 bases at J, leaving 10 bases unmatched. Germline V lookup: CDR1 MGHRA, CDR2 YSYEKL. This CDR3 has 16 amino acids. As DNA, the CDR3 is TGCGCCAGCAGCCATTATACCGGGACAGGGGAGCCTGAAGCTTTCTTT. Its translation is CASSHYTGTGEPEAFF.

V is TRBV9 and J is TRBJ1-2; D perhaps matches TRBD1 (6 bases). The CDR3 runs 15 residues. V lost 0 bases and J 8 bases, leaving 17 bases between the germline ends. CDR1 is SGDLS and CDR2 is YYNGEE in the germline V gene. CDR3 amino acids: CASSVGFGGARGYTF. The CDR3 region has the DNA TGTGCCAGCAGCGTAGGTTTCGGGGGCGCGCGGGGCTACACCTTC.

The chain has TRBV5-1 and TRBJ2-1; perhaps TRBD2 as D (6 bases). Looked up from germline, CDR1 is SGHRS and CDR2 is YFSETQ. The CDR3 length is 12 residues. V lost 10 bases to trimming and J lost 7 bases, with 15 bases between them. Written as DNA, the CDR3 is TGCGCCGTGTCGGGGGAGAGGAATGAGCAGTTCTTC. It codes for CAVSGERNEQFF.

V is TRBV6-5 and J is TRBJ1-1, with a possible D match to TRBD1 (5 bases). Trimming removed 2 bases at V and 0 bases at J, with 7 bases between. Germline V gene data show CDR1 as MNHEY and CDR2 as SVGAGI. The length of the CDR3 is 14 residues. CDR3 loop: CASSYRQLNTEAFF. CDR3 sequence (DNA): TGTGCCAGCAGTTACCGACAGTTGAACACTGAAGCTTTCTTT.

The chain has TRBV7-7 and TRBJ2-2; 10 bases are shared with TRBD1. The CDR3 totals 14 residues. The germline V gene has CDR1 SSHAT and CDR2 FNYEAQ (reference sequence). Trimming at V came to 4 bases and at J to 7 bases, leaving 3 bases not matched to a gene. CDR3 sequence reads: CASSYGQGDGELFF. The CDR3 DNA reads TGTGCCAGCAGCTACGGACAGGGGGACGGGGAGCTGTTTTTT.

This chain connects TRBV5-6 to TRBJ1-1; D is uncertain. The CDR3 totals 16 residues. CDR1 is SGHDT, CDR2 YYEEEE, per germline. The ends were cut back, 0 bases at V and 1 base at J, with 13 bases in the middle. The CDR3: CASSLGLRESNTEAFF. The CDR3 nucleotides are TGTGCCAGCAGCTTGGGGCTCCGGGAATCGAACACTGAAGCTTTCTTT.

The CDR3 DNA sequence: TGCGCCAGCAGCTTGGGGACAGGCTCAACTAATGAAAAACTGTTTTTT. Its translation: CASSLGTGSTNEKLFF. The chain has TRBV5-1 and TRBJ1-4; 7 bases line up with TRBD1. From germline, CDR1 is SGHRS and CDR2 YFSETQ. The junction had 2 bases not matched to a gene; V was cut back by 0 bases and J by 0 bases. The CDR3 runs to 16 residues. The whole variable domain, filled in from reference TRBV5-1 and TRBJ1-4, reads KAGVTQTPRYLIKTRGQQVTLSCSPISGHRSVSWYQQTPGQGLQFLFEYFSETQRNKGNFPGRFSGRQFSNSRSEMNVSTLELGDSALYLCASSLGTGSTNEKLFFGSGTQLSVL.

The chain links TRBV5-1 to TRBJ2-7, with 10 nucleotides matching TRBD1. The CDR3 is 15 residues long. J gave up 7 bases and V 3 bases, and 10 bases lay outside the gene matches. Looked up from germline, CDR1 is SGHRS and CDR2 is YFSETQ. The CDR3 here is CASSSGDRGSEEQYF. CDR3 coding DNA: TGCGCCAGCAGCTCGGGGGACAGGGGAAGCGAAGAGCAGTACTTC.

The chain carries TRBV5-4 and TRBJ2-1; 9 bases fit TRBD2. Per germline, CDR1 SGHNT and CDR2 YYREEE (reference sequence). This CDR3 comprises 16 residues. V lost 2 bases, J lost 10 bases, and 13 bases stayed unmatched. In DNA form, the CDR3 reads TGTGCCAGCAGCTTTGGGGGCCTGCGGGGGGGCCGAGAGCAGTTCTTC. Its protein product is CASSFGGLRGGREQFF.

V and J are TRBV6-5 and TRBJ1-5; D remains ambiguous. V shed 8 bases and J shed 1 base, with 12 bases lying between them. This CDR3 is 14 amino acids long. Germline V gives CDR1 MNHEY, CDR2 SVGAGI. The CDR3 bases are TGTGCCAGCCGGTCGACCCCGAGCAATCAGCCCCAGCATTTT. Encoded protein: CASRSTPSNQPQHF.

This clone was seen a single time. The chain joins TRBV7-9 to TRBJ1-5; D is unresolved. V lost 6 bases and J 0 bases, leaving 9 bases between the germline ends. The V gene's germline CDR1 is SEHNR and CDR2 FQNEAQ (reference sequence). This CDR3 has 14 amino acids. The CDR3, as DNA: TGTGCCAGCAGTCTGGCTGGTAGCAATCAGCCCCAGCATTTT. This encodes CASSLAGSNQPQHF.

The chain is built from TRBV2 and TRBJ1-5; D uncertain. V was trimmed by 2 bases and J by 0 bases, leaving 8 bases between them. CDR1 is SNHLY, CDR2 FYNNEI, per germline. This CDR3 has 15 residues. The CDR3 DNA follows: TGTGCCAGCAGTGAAAACAGCAATAGCAATCAGCCCCAGCATTTT. Protein: CASSENSNSNQPQHF.

The genes are TRBV11-2 and TRBJ2-3; 8 nucleotides line up with TRBD2. V trimming: 4 bases; J trimming: 7 bases; junction bases outside the gene matches: 7. The CDR3 totals 14 residues. Germline CDR1 SGHAT, CDR2 FQNNGV. Written as DNA, the CDR3 is TGTGCCAGCAGCTCCGGACTAGCTGTATATACGCAGTATTTT. This codes for CASSSGLAVYTQYF.

V usage is TRBV18 and J usage is TRBJ2-5; TRBD2 aligns across 7 bases. The germline CDR1 and CDR2 sequences are KGHSH and LQKENI. CDR3 length: 14 amino acids. V lost 8 bases and J lost 5; bases outside the gene matches: 11. The CDR3 DNA follows: TGTGCCAGCGGGGGGGTCTTCGGACGGGAGACCCAGTACTTC. Its translation: CASGGVFGRETQYF. Full variable domain (rest looked up from reference TRBV18 and TRBJ2-5): NAGVMQNPRHLVRRRGQEARLRCSPMKGHSHVYWYRQLPEEGLKFMVYLQKENIIDESGMPKERFSAEFPKEGPSILRIQQVVRGDSAAYFCASGGVFGRETQYFGPGTRLLVL.

The genes are TRBV4-1 and TRBJ2-7; D call uncertain. V lost 2 bases to trimming and J lost 4 bases, with 12 bases between them. Germline CDR1 is MGHRA and CDR2 is YSYEKL. The CDR3 loop spans 14 amino acids. The CDR3 here is CASSQSSPPYEQYF. Written as DNA, the CDR3 is TGCGCCAGCAGCCAAAGCTCCCCGCCTTACGAGCAGTACTTC.